The 28 T cell receptor beta chains below all came from one sample that was sequenced in a study. TCRdb re-derived calls from the RT-PCR reads in MiXCR, one entry per CDR3 protein. Found here are about 680,000 distinct CDR3 sequences, 12% to 15% of them singletons; the top ten hold 3% to 4.5%. Sequencing was carried out using memory CD4+ T cells from blood. The receptors were gathered from a female donor in good health, serving as a healthy control.

This clonotype was counted ten times or more. This chain connects TRBV5-1 to TRBJ2-7; 8 nucleotides line up with TRBD1. The junction had 15 bases not matched to a gene; V was cut back by 4 bases and J by 6 bases. Germline lookup yields CDR1 SGHRS and CDR2 YFSETQ. The CDR3 extends over 16 amino acids. The CDR3 here is CASSQSPGQVLAEQYF. CDR3 sequence (DNA): TGCGCCAGCAGCCAGAGTCCGGGACAGGTCTTGGCCGAGCAGTACTTC.

The gene calls are TRBV15 and TRBJ1-2; tentative D call: TRBD1 (5 bases). V was trimmed by 3 bases and J by 14 bases, leaving 22 bases between them. The CDR3 is made up of 14 amino acids. Germline loops: CDR1 LNHNV, CDR2 YYDKDF (reference sequence). The CDR3 nucleotides read TGTGCCACCAGCAGGGAATCCGGGACGGCGGTCCTTACCTTC. Translation: CATSRESGTAVLTF.

This clonotype was detected a few times. The chain joins TRBV28 to TRBJ1-1; D perhaps matches TRBD1 (6 bases). Germline lookup yields CDR1 MDHEN and CDR2 SYDVKM. The CDR3 is made up of 16 amino acids. V lost 0 bases and J lost 6, with 17 bases in between. In DNA, the CDR3 is TGTGCCAGCAGTTTATGGGGGGGGGCGCGGGGCGCTGAAGCTTTCTTT. Residues: CASSLWGGARGAEAFF.

The J gene is TRBJ2-1, the V gene TRBV18; 7 bases line up with TRBD2. Germline CDR1 reads KGHSH; CDR2 reads LQKENI. J gave up 6 bases and V 3 bases, and 2 bases lay outside the gene matches. This CDR3 is built from 13 residues. DNA of the CDR3: TGTGCCAGCTCACCGGCTAGCGGCAATGAGCAGTTCTTC. It codes for CASSPASGNEQFF.

This clonotype was seen repeatedly, ten times or more. This chain connects TRBV30 to TRBJ1-5; D remains unclear. This CDR3 is built from 13 residues. Trimming removed 1 base at V and 4 bases at J, with 8 bases between. From germline, CDR1 is GTSNPN and CDR2 SVGIG (reference sequence). This CDR3 reads CAWSAPGNQPQHF. CDR3 coding DNA: TGTGCCTGGAGTGCTCCGGGTAATCAGCCCCAGCATTTT. The full variable domain, rest sourced from reference TRBV30 and TRBJ1-5, is SQTIHQWPATLVQPVGSPLSLECTVEGTSNPNLYWYRQAAGRGLQLLFYSVGIGQISSEVPQNLSASRPQDRQFILSSKKLLLSDSGFYLCAWSAPGNQPQHFGDGTRLSIL.

This clonotype was recorded many times. The gene calls are TRBV7-9 and TRBJ2-5, with 9 bases matching TRBD2. This CDR3 is built from 13 residues. Germline V gene lookup returns CDR1 SEHNR and CDR2 FQNEAQ (reference sequence). V shed 2 bases and J 7 bases; nucleotides not matched to a gene: 2. The CDR3 DNA reads TGTGCCAGCAGCTTACTAGCGGGGAGGACCCAGTACTTC. Its translation: CASSLLAGRTQYF.

On this clonotype itself: One end of the junction varies from germline; a read error may be responsible. CDR3 sequence (DNA): TGTGCAACCAGTCCCACGGCGGGGGACAGAGTCTCTGGGGCCAACGTCCTGACTTTC. Its protein product is CATSPTAGDRVSGANVLTF. The chain links TRBV24-1 to TRBJ2-6, with D possibly being TRBD1 or TRBD2 (7 bases each). Germline lookup yields CDR1 KGHDR and CDR2 SFDVKD. This CDR3 is 19 amino acids long.

The chain couples TRBV6-5 to TRBJ1-6, with 8 positions matching TRBD1. V trimming: 6 bases; J trimming: 5 bases; junction bases outside the gene matches: 3. The CDR3 spans 14 residues. Per the germline V gene, CDR1 is MNHEY and CDR2 is SVGAGI. CDR3 in amino acids: CASRNRGDNSPLHF. CDR3 nucleotides: TGTGCCAGCAGAAACAGGGGGGATAATTCACCCCTCCACTTT.

This clonotype appeared many times. The chain employs TRBV20-1 and TRBJ1-4; no clear D gene. Trimming shortened V by 3 bases and J by 2 bases, and 10 bases separated the two germline ends. In germline, CDR1 is DFQATT, CDR2 SNEGSKA (reference sequence). The CDR3 runs to 14 residues. CDR3 amino acids: CSASDGFTNEKLFF. Here the CDR3 DNA reads TGCAGTGCTAGCGATGGGTTCACTAATGAAAAACTGTTTTTT.

This clonotype appeared a few times. The V call is TRBV5-1, the J call TRBJ2-6, with TRBD1 identical over 7 bases. Germline loops: CDR1 SGHRS, CDR2 YFSETQ. The J segment lost 0 bases and the V segment lost 4 bases, leaving 10 bases of the junction unmatched. The CDR3 consists of 18 residues. The CDR3 sequence is CASSMLTGTDSGANVLTF. As DNA, the CDR3 is TGCGCCAGCAGCATGCTGACAGGGACCGACTCTGGGGCCAACGTCCTGACTTTC.

This clonotype was recorded many times. The CDR3 sequence: CASSLISSGRGGEQFF. The DNA for the CDR3 is TGTGCCAGCAGCTTAATCTCTAGCGGGAGAGGGGGTGAGCAGTTCTTC. This sequence joins TRBV7-8 and TRBJ2-1; 10 bases agree with TRBD2. Germline CDR1 SGHVS, CDR2 FQNEAQ. V gave up 2 bases and J gave up 9 bases; unmatched junction bases: 10. The CDR3 has 16 residues.

For the CDR3, the DNA is TGTGCCAGCAGCTTAGGGCAGGGGGCTTCAGATACGCAGTATTTT. It specifies CASSLGQGASDTQYF. The chain has TRBV11-2 and TRBJ2-3, with TRBD1 matching 8 bases. CDR1 SGHAT and CDR2 FQNNGV come from the germline V gene. This CDR3 is built from 15 residues. With 1 base clipped from V and 4 bases from J, the junction kept 4 bases outside the gene matches.

This clonotype was observed many times. The chain uses TRBV4-3 and TRBJ2-3; D is undetermined. Looked up from germline, CDR1 is LGHNA and CDR2 is YSLEER. This CDR3 has 15 residues. The ends were cut back, 0 bases at V and 3 bases at J, with 10 bases in the middle. CDR3 region: CASSQDRSATDTQYF. The CDR3 bases are TGCGCCAGCAGCCAAGATCGTTCGGCTACAGATACGCAGTATTTT.

The rearrangement uses TRBV5-6 and TRBJ2-3, with 9 bases identical to TRBD2. Trimming cost V 4 bases and J 6 bases; bases outside gene matches: 9. There are 15 residues in the CDR3. CDR1 is SGHDT, CDR2 YYEEEE, per germline. DNA for the CDR3: TGTGCCAGCAGCCCCGCAAGCGGGGGGTGGGATACGCAGTATTTT. Residues: CASSPASGGWDTQYF.

This sequence joins TRBV6-5 and TRBJ1-4, with D perhaps TRBD1 (6 bases). Trimming removed 7 bases from V and 0 bases from J, with 12 bases in between. CDR1 is MNHEY and CDR2 is SVGAGI in the germline V gene. The CDR3 is 15 residues long. CDR3 residues: CASKQGRATNEKLFF. CDR3 sequence (DNA): TGTGCCAGCAAACAGGGTCGGGCAACTAATGAAAAACTGTTTTTT.

This clonotype was observed a handful of times. J is TRBJ2-5 and V is TRBV5-1; D not certain. Germline-derived CDR1 and CDR2 are SGHRS and YFSETQ. This CDR3 has 13 residues. The V and J ends lost 0 bases and 4 bases respectively, with 7 bases between them. The CDR3 DNA sequence: TGCGCCAGCAGCTTGGGGGGAATAGAGACCCAGTACTTC. Translation gives CASSLGGIETQYF. The full variable domain, completed using reference TRBV5-1 and TRBJ2-5, is KAGVTQTPRYLIKTRGQQVTLSCSPISGHRSVSWYQQTPGQGLQFLFEYFSETQRNKGNFPGRFSGRQFSNSRSEMNVSTLELGDSALYLCASSLGGIETQYFGPGTRLLVL.

This clonotype was recorded at least ten times. The rearrangement joins TRBV5-6 to TRBJ2-4; maybe TRBD2 (5 bases). Trimming cost V 4 bases and J 14 bases, with 22 bases left between them. Looked up from germline, CDR1 is SGHDT and CDR2 is YYEEEE. The CDR3 spans 14 residues. This CDR3 reads CASSTRIGSGLKYF. CDR3 sequence (DNA): TGTGCCAGCAGCACTAGGATTGGCAGCGGTTTGAAGTACTTC.

The chain combines TRBV5-1 with TRBJ2-1; the match to TRBD2 covers 7 bases. V gave up 1 base and J gave up 1 base; unmatched junction bases: 5. The length of the CDR3 is 16 residues. CDR1 is SGHRS and CDR2 is YFSETQ in the germline V gene. For the CDR3, the DNA is TGCGCCAGCAGCTTGACTCTGGGAGGGTCCTACAATGAGCAGTTCTTC. This gives the protein CASSLTLGGSYNEQFF.

This rearrangement joins TRBV27 to TRBJ2-2; D remains ambiguous. This CDR3 spans 15 amino acids. The V gene lost 2 bases and the J gene lost 7 bases, with 14 bases spanning the gap. The germline gives CDR1 MNHEY, CDR2 SMNVEV (reference sequence). CDR3 residues: CASSLRSLTGGELFF. CDR3 sequence (DNA): TGTGCCAGCAGTTTACGGTCGTTAACGGGCGGGGAGCTGTTTTTT.

The table lists this clonotype with many counts. The chain couples TRBV6-4 to TRBJ1-2; D is unclear. Germline loops: CDR1 MRHNA, CDR2 SNTAGT. Trimming took off 2 bases at V and 1 base at J, with 14 bases between the two ends. CDR3 length: 16 amino acids. This chain's CDR3 is CASSDPRATFNYGYTF. The CDR3, as DNA: TGTGCCAGCAGTGACCCCCGGGCCACATTTAACTATGGCTACACCTTC.

V usage is TRBV7-2 and J usage is TRBJ1-2, with 7 bases aligning to TRBD1. The CDR3 extends over 14 amino acids. V gave up 6 bases and J gave up 4 bases; unmatched junction bases: 8. The V gene's germline CDR1 is SGHTA and CDR2 FQGNSA. The CDR3 DNA is TGTGCCAGCAGTCCACGGACAGGCTTCTATGGCTACACCTTC. Protein: CASSPRTGFYGYTF.

This clonotype was seen a handful of times. The rearrangement uses TRBV5-1 and TRBJ1-1; D perhaps matches TRBD1 (6 bases). Germline V gene sequence: CDR1 SGHRS, CDR2 YFSETQ. The CDR3 contains 13 residues. Trimming left V 4 bases short and J 11 bases short, with 18 bases between. Here the CDR3 DNA reads TGCGCCAGCAGCGTATACAGGGTGGAGGAGGCTTTCTTT. Translation: CASSVYRVEEAFF.

This clonotype was seen more than once but under ten times. J is TRBJ1-1 and V is TRBV10-3; 9 bases agree with TRBD1. CDR1 is ENHRY and CDR2 is SYGVKD in the germline V gene. With 6 bases clipped from V and 6 bases from J, the junction kept 11 bases outside the gene matches. This CDR3 spans 15 amino acids. The CDR3 protein is CAISRTGEVGSEAFF. The CDR3 DNA sequence: TGTGCCATCAGCCGGACAGGGGAAGTGGGTTCTGAAGCTTTCTTT.

The chain carries TRBV9 and TRBJ2-7; TRBD2 agrees at 8 bases. The V segment lost 0 bases and the J segment 2 bases; nucleotides outside the gene matches: 4. The germline V gene encodes CDR1 SGDLS and CDR2 YYNGEE. CDR3 size: 15 residues. The CDR3 DNA follows: TGTGCCAGCAGCGTAGTGTGGCGGGGGGCCTACGAGCAGTACTTC. Amino acid sequence: CASSVVWRGAYEQYF.

The chain combines TRBV23-1 with TRBJ2-2, with 8 bases that match TRBD1. TRBV23-1 carries the ORF label, with uncertain function. The CDR3 has 15 amino acids. V shed 8 bases and J 0 bases; nucleotides not matched to a gene: 5. Here the CDR3 DNA reads TGCGCCAGCCGGCAGGGGGCAGCGAACACCGGGGAGCTGTTTTTT. The encoded protein is CASRQGAANTGELFF.

J is TRBJ2-4 and V is TRBV18; D may be TRBD2 (7 bases). Germline values: CDR1 KGHSH, CDR2 LQKENI. V lost 3 bases and J 2 bases, leaving 11 bases between the germline ends. CDR3 size: 15 residues. The CDR3 is CASSPEGGSKNIQYF. As DNA, the CDR3 is TGTGCCAGCTCACCTGAGGGGGGGTCCAAAAACATTCAGTACTTC.

In this sample, this clonotype turned up a few times. The rearrangement uses TRBV11-1 and TRBJ2-7, with no clear D. The CDR3 covers 14 residues. V lost 3 bases and J lost 6, with 15 bases in between. CDR1 and CDR2 (germline): SGHAT, FQDESV (reference sequence). DNA of the CDR3: TGTGCCAGCAGCTTCGAACCATCGACCAGCGAGCAGTACTTC. This gives the protein CASSFEPSTSEQYF.

This clonotype came up a few times. The rearrangement uses TRBV2 and TRBJ1-1, with 7 bases that match TRBD1. Germline trimming cut 4 bases from V and 1 base from J; bases unmatched to any gene: 6. Germline CDR1 and CDR2: SNHLY and FYNNEI. The CDR3 consists of 15 residues. CDR3 residues: CASSGSQGSNTEAFF. The CDR3 DNA is TGTGCCAGCAGTGGGTCACAGGGGTCGAACACTGAAGCTTTCTTT.